This note documents a single T cell receptor beta chain sequence. The authors' processing: Counts of nucleated cells, estimated from reference gene primer amplification, were obtained. Repertoires were generated with immunoSEQ multiplex PCR, while TCRdb's copy carries only in-frame clones and drops some. V and J calls and clone size come straight from that table; D and trimming were deduced from the DNA. The table records almost 400,000 clones, around 87% of them present only once. This specimen belongs to a study of blood T cell repertoires in COVID-19. Germline V CDR1 and CDR2: LNHDA, SQIVND (reference sequence). The CDR3 is made up of 14 amino acids. The V and J ends lost 3 bases and 6 bases, in that order; junction bases with no gene match: 2.

The clonotype comes from a woman in her sixties with COVID-19, enrolled during active disease. Sequenced: peripheral blood. This chain connects TRBV19 to TRBJ1-2; 12 nucleotides match TRBD1. The CDR3 DNA reads as TGTGCCAGTAGTATGGGACAGGGGGCGGATGGCTACACCTTC. Translating it yields CASSMGQGADGYTF.